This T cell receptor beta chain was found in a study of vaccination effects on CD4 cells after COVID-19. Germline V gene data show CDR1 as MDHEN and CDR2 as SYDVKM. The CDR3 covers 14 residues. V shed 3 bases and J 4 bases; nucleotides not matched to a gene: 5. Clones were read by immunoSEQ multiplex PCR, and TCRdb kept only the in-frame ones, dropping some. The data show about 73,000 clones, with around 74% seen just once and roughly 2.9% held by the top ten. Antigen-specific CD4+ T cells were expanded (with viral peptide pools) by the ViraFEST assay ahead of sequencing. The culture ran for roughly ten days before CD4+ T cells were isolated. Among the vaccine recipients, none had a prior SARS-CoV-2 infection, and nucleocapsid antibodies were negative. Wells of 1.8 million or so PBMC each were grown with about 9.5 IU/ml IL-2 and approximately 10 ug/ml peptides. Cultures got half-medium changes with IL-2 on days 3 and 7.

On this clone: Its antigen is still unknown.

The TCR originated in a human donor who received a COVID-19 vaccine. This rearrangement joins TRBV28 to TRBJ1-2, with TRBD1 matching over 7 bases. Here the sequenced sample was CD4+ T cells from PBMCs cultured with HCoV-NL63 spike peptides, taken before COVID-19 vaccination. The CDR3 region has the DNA TGTGCCAGCAGTTTGAGGGGGCTCGTCTATGGCTACACCTTC. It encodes CASSLRGLVYGYTF.